One and the same sample provided the 25 T cell receptor beta chains below, sequenced in a study of early T cells in non-severe SARS-CoV-2 infection (dated by TCRdb to the early 2020s). The library was generated by 5' RACE. The sample was run on a NextSeq 500. Through fastp at Q25 and MiXCR, TCRdb rebuilt clones from the public reads, retaining in-frame beta chains. Entries are consolidated by CDR3 protein sequence, retaining the most common genes and DNA. This sample lists 40,000 or so distinct CDR3 sequences; 5.8% were detected once. 6.5% to 8.5% of the sample lies in the top ten. The sample comprised whole blood. The source of these receptors is an adult who was a healthcare worker with PCR-confirmed SARS-CoV-2 infection or an uninfected control (not recorded which).

In regard to this clonotype: Sequence at one end of the junction differs from germline and may be a read error. The V call is TRBV11-2, the J call TRBJ2-1; 8 nucleotides align to TRBD2. The CDR3 length is 18 residues. Germline V gene lookup returns CDR1 SGHAT and CDR2 FQNNGV. CDR3 bases: TGTGCCAGCACCTTAGGGTTTTCCGGGAGGGAAACCTACAATGAGCAGTTCTTC. Its protein is CASTLGFSGRETYNEQFF.

Ten or more counts support this clonotype. The chain couples TRBV3-1 to TRBJ1-2; D unclear. Germline CDR1 and CDR2: LGHDT and YNNKEL (reference sequence). The ends were cut back, 0 bases at V and 9 bases at J, with 17 bases in the middle. CDR3 length: 15 residues. This CDR3 reads CASSQEGWRRLSYTF. The CDR3 DNA follows: TGTGCCAGCAGCCAAGAAGGATGGCGGCGCCTCAGCTACACCTTC. The full variable domain, its missing parts supplied by reference TRBV3-1 and TRBJ1-2, is DTAVSQTPKYLVTQMGNDKSIKCEQNLGHDTMYWYKQDSKKFLKIMFSYNNKELIINETVPNRFSPKSPDKAHLNLHINSLELGDSAVYFCASSQEGWRRLSYTFGSGTRLTVV.

At least ten counts were recorded for this clonotype. This chain uses TRBV12-3 or TRBV12-4 with TRBJ2-1; 7 nucleotides agree with TRBD2. V shed 6 bases, J shed 9 bases, and the junction held 11 bases outside the gene matches. The CDR3 extends over 14 amino acids. Here the CDR3 reads CASSLRASGAEQFF. DNA of the CDR3: TGTGCCAGCAGCCTGCGGGCTAGCGGAGCTGAGCAGTTCTTC.

There are many counts of this clonotype. This CDR3 is CASSQGLAGGPSIDTQYF. CDR3 DNA: TGTGCCAGCAGCCAGGGACTAGCGGGGGGGCCATCGATAGATACGCAGTATTTT. This chain joins TRBV7-9 and TRBJ2-3, with 16 bases lining up with TRBD2. J was trimmed by 5 bases and V by 5 bases; bases with no gene match: 10. This CDR3 is 18 amino acids long. Germline V gene data show CDR1 as SEHNR and CDR2 as FQNEAQ (reference sequence).

This clonotype was counted many times. This chain connects TRBV7-9 to TRBJ1-6, with D possibly matching TRBD1 (6 bases). Germline loops: CDR1 SEHNR, CDR2 FQNEAQ (reference sequence). V lost 4 bases and J lost 6, with 16 bases in between. The CDR3 has 16 residues. CDR3 protein: CASSSPTGGSNSPLHF. The CDR3 DNA is TGTGCCAGCAGCTCCCCTACGGGGGGCAGTAATTCACCCCTCCACTTT.

This clonotype was seen at least ten times. V is TRBV7-2 and J is TRBJ2-1; 9 bases match TRBD1. CDR3 length: 17 amino acids. The V gene end was trimmed by 5 bases and the J gene end by 0 bases; junction bases not matched to a gene: 8. The germline V gene has CDR1 SGHTA and CDR2 FQGNSA. The CDR3: CASSTGGGGSSYNEQFF. The CDR3 DNA reads as TGTGCCAGCAGCACAGGGGGCGGAGGCAGCTCCTACAATGAGCAGTTCTTC.

The J gene is TRBJ2-2, the V gene TRBV19; TRBD1 aligns across 10 bases. The CDR3 totals 16 residues. CDR1 is LNHDA, CDR2 SQIVND, per germline (reference sequence). Trimming at V came to 6 bases and at J to 3 bases, leaving 7 bases not matched to a gene. CDR3 coding DNA: TGTGCCAGTAGACTGGACAGGGGGTACGACACCGGGGAGCTGTTTTTT. It encodes CASRLDRGYDTGELFF.

This clonotype was found many times. The V call is TRBV5-4, the J call TRBJ2-5; D not certain. Germline V gene lookup returns CDR1 SGHNT and CDR2 YYREEE (reference sequence). V was pared by 4 bases and J by 1 base, with 5 bases between. The CDR3 extends over 12 amino acids. CDR3 amino acids: CASSRTQETQYF. The CDR3 DNA is TGTGCCAGCAGCCGCACCCAAGAGACCCAGTACTTC.

Ten or more counts support this clonotype. The chain employs TRBV29-1 and TRBJ2-3, with D perhaps TRBD1 or TRBD2 (5 bases each). V was clipped by 6 bases and J by 0 bases, with 13 bases between them. Germline V CDR1 and CDR2: SQVTM, ANQGSEA. The CDR3 is 14 amino acids. CDR3 nucleotide sequence: TGCAGCGTCGCCGGGACCGATAGCACAGATACGCAGTATTTT. Protein: CSVAGTDSTDTQYF.

This clonotype appeared many times. The CDR3 region has the DNA TGTGCCTCAACTACAGAGTTCAATCAGCCCCAGCATTTT. As protein: CASTTEFNQPQHF. The rearrangement joins TRBV19 to TRBJ1-5; D ambiguous. The V end was cut by 11 bases, the J end by 3 bases, with 14 bases between. The CDR3 runs to 13 residues. Germline V CDR1 and CDR2: LNHDA, SQIVND (reference sequence).

This clonotype has at least ten counts. The genes are TRBV19 and TRBJ2-5; tentatively, D is TRBD1 (6 bases). V was cut by 5 bases and J by 2 bases, with 15 bases left in between. Germline CDR1 is LNHDA and CDR2 is SQIVND (reference sequence). This CDR3 comprises 15 residues. In nucleotides, the CDR3 is TGTGCCAGTAGTCCCCTCAGGACAGAACAAGAGACCCAGTACTTC. Translating it yields CASSPLRTEQETQYF. The complete variable domain, with remaining parts taken from reference TRBV19 and TRBJ2-5, reads DGGITQSPKYLFRKEGQNVTLSCEQNLNHDAMYWYRQDPGQGLRLIYYSQIVNDFQKGDIAEGYSVSREKKESFPLTVTSAQKNPTAFYLCASSPLRTEQETQYFGPGTRLLVL.

Comments on this clonotype: A much larger clone sits a single nucleotide away, making a read error possible. In DNA form, the CDR3 reads TGTGCCTGGAGTAGCGGGATCGGCACCTACGAGGAGTACTTC. Residues: CAWSSGIGTYEEYF. V gene TRBV30 combines with J gene TRBJ2-7, with 7 bases lining up with TRBD2. Per germline, CDR1 GTSNPN and CDR2 SVGIG (reference sequence). This CDR3 has 14 amino acids.

This clonotype occurred many times. The chain couples TRBV6-1 to TRBJ1-1, with D uncertain. Germline lookup yields CDR1 MNHNS and CDR2 SASEGT. The CDR3 covers 14 residues. V was cut by 3 bases and J by 0 bases, with 8 bases left in between. CDR3 sequence (DNA): TGTGCCAGCAGTGATAAGGCTTTGAACACTGAAGCTTTCTTT. Protein: CASSDKALNTEAFF.

This clonotype was recorded many times. The chain is built from TRBV29-1 and TRBJ1-3, with D maybe TRBD1 (6 bases). The V gene lost 4 bases and the J gene lost 1 base, with 20 bases spanning the gap. Germline loops: CDR1 SQVTM, CDR2 ANQGSEA. The CDR3 is 17 residues long. The chain's CDR3 is CSVVEGGAFHSGNTIYF. The CDR3 DNA reads as TGCAGCGTTGTAGAGGGGGGCGCGTTCCATTCTGGAAACACCATATATTTT.

This clonotype was recorded at least ten times. The rearrangement links TRBV10-1 to TRBJ1-6, with D uncertain. The V gene lost 8 bases and the J gene lost 12 bases, with 17 bases spanning the gap. CDR1 and CDR2 from the germline V gene are WNHNN and SYGVQD (reference sequence). The CDR3 is 13 residues long. CDR3 in DNA: TGCGCCAGCTCTCCCACTAAGCCGGTACCCCTCCACTTT. Protein sequence: CASSPTKPVPLHF.

The chain recombines TRBV6-2 or TRBV6-3 with TRBJ1-6, with no clear D. The germline V gene encodes CDR1 MNHEY and CDR2 SVGEGT. The CDR3 covers 15 residues. V was clipped by 0 bases and J by 8 bases, with 11 bases between them. CDR3 region: CASSYSWRMDSPLHF. The CDR3 DNA follows: TGTGCCAGCAGTTACTCCTGGAGGATGGATTCACCCCTCCACTTT.

This clonotype has a count of ten or more. The chain couples TRBV3-1 to TRBJ1-2; a possible D gene is TRBD1 (5 bases). V was trimmed by 1 base and J by 4 bases, leaving 7 bases between them. Germline V gene data show CDR1 as LGHDT and CDR2 as YNNKEL (reference sequence). This CDR3 comprises 13 residues. CDR3 sequence (DNA): TGTGCCAGCAGCCAAGCAGGGCCCTATGGCTACACCTTC. Its translation is CASSQAGPYGYTF. Filled out from reference TRBV3-1 and TRBJ1-2, the complete variable domain reads DTAVSQTPKYLVTQMGNDKSIKCEQNLGHDTMYWYKQDSKKFLKIMFSYNNKELIINETVPNRFSPKSPDKAHLNLHINSLELGDSAVYFCASSQAGPYGYTFGSGTRLTVV.

This clonotype came up many times. J is TRBJ1-1 and V is TRBV5-6; 8 bases match TRBD1. This CDR3 region has 14 residues. Germline CDR1 SGHDT, CDR2 YYEEEE. The V segment lost 3 bases and the J segment 7 bases; nucleotides outside the gene matches: 8. CDR3 in amino acids: CASSWDTGGDEAFF. The DNA of the CDR3 is TGTGCCAGCAGCTGGGACACAGGGGGGGATGAAGCTTTCTTT.

V and J are TRBV28 and TRBJ2-4, with D maybe TRBD1 (5 bases). V gave up 3 bases and J gave up 3 bases, with 12 bases separating them. The CDR3 covers 15 residues. Germline CDR1 reads MDHEN; CDR2 reads SYDVKM. CDR3 sequence reads: CASSFQGLGKNIQYF. The CDR3 DNA is TGTGCCAGCAGTTTCCAGGGTTTAGGCAAAAACATTCAGTACTTC.

In this sample, this clonotype turned up many times. This chain connects TRBV27 to TRBJ1-2, with a weak D call TRBD1 (5 bases). Germline lookup yields CDR1 MNHEY and CDR2 SMNVEV (reference sequence). Trimming removed 8 bases at V and 4 bases at J, with 14 bases between. This CDR3 contains 13 residues. The CDR3 DNA is TGTGCCAGCTCTTCAGGCAGGGTCTATGGCTACACCTTC. Protein: CASSSGRVYGYTF.

This clonotype was seen many times. The chain couples TRBV4-2 to TRBJ2-1, with TRBD2 matching 8 bases. V shed 1 base, J shed 2 bases, and the junction held 4 bases outside the gene matches. The germline V gene encodes CDR1 LGHNA and CDR2 YNFKEQ. This CDR3 is built from 16 residues. CDR3 in amino acids: CASSQGAGGAYNEQFF. The CDR3 region has the DNA TGTGCCAGCAGCCAAGGGGCGGGAGGTGCCTACAATGAGCAGTTCTTC.

This clonotype was detected many times. The gene calls are TRBV7-2 and TRBJ2-1, with D perhaps matching TRBD2 (5 bases). This CDR3 is 14 amino acids long. The V end lost 5 bases, the J end lost 4 bases, and 12 bases lay between the germline ends. The V gene's germline CDR1 is SGHTA and CDR2 FQGNSA. CDR3 loop: CASSLDYPYNEQFF. The CDR3 coding sequence is TGTGCCAGCAGCCTAGACTACCCATACAATGAGCAGTTCTTC.

This clonotype appeared many times. The rearrangement links TRBV11-3 to TRBJ2-1; D perhaps matches TRBD2 (6 bases). The V end was cut by 5 bases, the J end by 7 bases, with 18 bases between. CDR3 length equals 15 residues. Germline V lookup: CDR1 SGHNT, CDR2 YENEEA. The CDR3 spells CASSPRTGGWNEQFF. The CDR3 DNA reads as TGTGCCAGCAGCCCACGGACCGGGGGATGGAATGAGCAGTTCTTC.

This clonotype is medium-sized (0.01 to 0.1%) within its sample. The chain has TRBV7-2 and TRBJ2-1; 9 nucleotides line up with TRBD1. CDR3 length: 13 amino acids. Germline V gives CDR1 SGHTA, CDR2 FQGNSA. V trimming: 0 bases; J trimming: 14 bases; junction bases outside the gene matches: 5. CDR3 protein: CASSLALQGAEFF. In nucleotides, the CDR3 is TGTGCCAGCAGCTTAGCTCTACAGGGGGCAGAGTTCTTC.

This chain joins TRBV29-1 and TRBJ1-1, with a weak D call TRBD1 (5 bases). V dropped 6 bases and J dropped 1 base, with 15 bases sitting between them. The germline gives CDR1 SQVTM, CDR2 ANQGSEA. CDR3 length: 14 residues. The CDR3 is CSVRTSGGNTEAFF. In nucleotides, the CDR3 is TGCAGCGTCCGAACTTCCGGGGGGAACACTGAAGCTTTCTTT.